The source of this TCR beta chain is a study of post-analysis software for immune sequencing data. Points from the study as a whole: Patients carried five TRBV segments more frequently than controls did, and TRBV5-6, TRBV5-1 and TRBV20-1 were among them.

The V end lost 1 base, the J end lost 6 bases, and 14 bases lay between the germline ends. Per the germline V gene, CDR1 is SGHRS and CDR2 is YFSETQ. This CDR3 has 14 residues. Points on this clonotype: Its antigen is unidentified.

Researchers reported that TCR beta cDNA libraries carried unique molecular identifiers. There were 1 to 10 million T cells, and approximately 480,000 cDNA molecules came from them. From the PCR reads, TCRdb called clonotypes with MiXCR, one entry per CDR3 protein. The sample carries about 820,000 distinct CDR3 sequences, roughly 58% recorded once. The sequence derives from a girl aged 5-17 years with multiple sclerosis. What was sequenced was blood. The genes are TRBV5-1 and TRBJ2-7; unclear D gene. The CDR3 is CASSLIGEVSEQYF. The CDR3 DNA is TGCGCCAGCAGCTTGATTGGTGAGGTCTCCGAGCAGTACTTC.